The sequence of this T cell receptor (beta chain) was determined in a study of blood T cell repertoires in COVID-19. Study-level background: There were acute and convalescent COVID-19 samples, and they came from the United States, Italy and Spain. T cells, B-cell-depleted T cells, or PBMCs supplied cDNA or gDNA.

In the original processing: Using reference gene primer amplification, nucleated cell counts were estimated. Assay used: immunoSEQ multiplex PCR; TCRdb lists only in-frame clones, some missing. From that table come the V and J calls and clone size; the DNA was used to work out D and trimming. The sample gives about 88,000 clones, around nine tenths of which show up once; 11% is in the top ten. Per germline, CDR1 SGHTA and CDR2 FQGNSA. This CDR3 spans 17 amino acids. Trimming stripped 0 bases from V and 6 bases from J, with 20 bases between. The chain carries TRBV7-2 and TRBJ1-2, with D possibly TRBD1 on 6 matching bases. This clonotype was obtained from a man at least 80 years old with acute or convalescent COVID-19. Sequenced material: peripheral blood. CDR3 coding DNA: TGTGCCAGCAGCTTAGCGCGGACAGAAGCGATCGGGAATGGCTACACCTTC. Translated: CASSLARTEAIGNGYTF.